This T cell receptor (beta chain) was captured by sequencing in a study of response to subunit inactivated influenza vaccine. TCRdb re-called the RT-PCR reads with MiXCR, one entry per CDR3 protein. The sample consists of a few hundred thousand distinct CDR3 sequences, approximately 10% of them appearing once. Overall study results and limits: Only a handful of new T cells, the authors suggested, are recruited with each seasonal influenza vaccination.

This clonotype was detected a few times. The antigen is undetermined. The clonotype was recovered from a man aged 50 or older who received an inactivated influenza vaccine. Here the sequenced sample was PBMCs from blood, taken roughly 47 days after vaccination.

The CDR3 nucleotides read TGTGCCAGCAGCCCGGCCCAGGTGAGCTCCTACAATGAGCAGTTCTTC. Its translation is CASSPAQVSSYNEQFF. The chain couples TRBV7-8 to TRBJ2-1; D not certain. V lost 5 bases to trimming and J lost 0 bases, with 14 bases between them. The CDR3 spans 16 residues. CDR1 is SGHVS, CDR2 FQNEAQ, per germline.